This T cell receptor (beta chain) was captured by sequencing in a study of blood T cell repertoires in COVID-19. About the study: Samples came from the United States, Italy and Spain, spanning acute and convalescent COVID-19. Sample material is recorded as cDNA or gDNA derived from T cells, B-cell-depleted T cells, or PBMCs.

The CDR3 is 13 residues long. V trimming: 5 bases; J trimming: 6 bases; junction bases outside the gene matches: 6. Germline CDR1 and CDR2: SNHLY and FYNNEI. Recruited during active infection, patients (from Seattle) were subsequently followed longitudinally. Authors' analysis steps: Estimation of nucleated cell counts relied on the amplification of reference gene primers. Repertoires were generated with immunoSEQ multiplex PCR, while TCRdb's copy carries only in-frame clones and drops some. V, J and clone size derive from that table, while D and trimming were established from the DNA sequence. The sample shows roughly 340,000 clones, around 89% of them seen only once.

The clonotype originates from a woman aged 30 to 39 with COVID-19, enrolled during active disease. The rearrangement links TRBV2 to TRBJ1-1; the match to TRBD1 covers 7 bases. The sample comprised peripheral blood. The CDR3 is CASSYGRGSEAFF. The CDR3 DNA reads TGTGCCAGCAGTTATGGCAGGGGGTCTGAAGCTTTCTTT.